The clone carrying this T cell receptor beta chain came up a few times. Its specificity is unknown. The data belong to a study of blood T cells in healthy people across ages. The use of a sample-barcoded 5' primer and a J-beta primer mix characterized a second PCR of 7 to 11 cycles. TCRdb processed the 5' RACE reads anew with MiXCR; each CDR3 protein has one entry. Found here are about 290,000 distinct CDR3 sequences, around 30% of them singletons; the top ten hold over 25%. Study-level points and caveats: Donors of long life had a larger count of naive CD4+ cells and greater diversity than aged donors.

The length of the CDR3 is 14 residues. Looked up from germline, CDR1 is DFQATT and CDR2 is SNEGSKA (reference sequence). This chain uses TRBV20-1 with TRBJ2-5, with a possible D match to TRBD1 (6 bases). With the DNA end fitting TRBJ2-1 better, the J assignment may be wrong. The sequence was collected from a woman aged 70-85 years in good health. Sequenced input: blood. CDR3 DNA: TGCAGTGCCTTCTCTCCAGGGGCTTACAATGAGCAGTTCTTC. Protein product: CSAFSPGAYNEQFF.